This TCR beta chain was obtained from a study of shared clonotypes between healthy human individuals. Broader study findings: Naive subsets generally had larger estimated richness than memory subsets.

As regards this clone: Its target is unknown.

Here immunoSEQ multiplex PCR was the method, and the copy in TCRdb shows in-frame clones only, minus some. There are about a million clones in the sample; around 76% occur only once, and roughly 1.4% lies in the top ten. The clonotype comes from a man younger than 30 in good health. Input material: memory CD4+ T cells sorted from blood. Subset specified: CD45RA-negative fraction.

CDR3 in DNA: TGTGCCAGCAGTGTACTAGCGGGGTATGCCACAGATACGCAGTATTTT. As protein: CASSVLAGYATDTQYF. This rearrangement joins TRBV6-1 to TRBJ2-3, with 10 bases aligning to TRBD2. The junction had 6 bases not matched to a gene; V was cut back by 4 bases and J by 2 bases. This CDR3 region has 16 residues. Germline assignment: CDR1 MNHNS and CDR2 SASEGT.